The source of this TCR beta chain is a study of cytomegalovirus exposure and HLA in healthy donors. The CDR3 consists of 15 residues. Germline V gives CDR1 SEHNR, CDR2 FQNEAQ (reference sequence). Both 60 Vbeta primers and 13 Jbeta primers went into the PCR. TCRdb keeps only in-frame clones here, not all; method: immunoSEQ multiplex PCR. The table lists some 120,000 clones, approximately 81% of them singletons, with over 3.5% in the top ten. For this clone: Sequence at one end of the junction differs from germline and may be a read error.

The material sequenced was PBMCs. The chain carries TRBV7-9 and TRBJ2-3; TRBD1 is a possible D gene (6 bases). This clonotype was obtained from a man aged 25-45 years in good health and CMV-seropositive. CDR3 in amino acids: CSSSTRGGNTDTQYF. The CDR3 region has the DNA TGTTCCAGCAGCACCAGGGGCGGTAACACAGATACGCAGTATTTT.